The 7 T cell receptor beta chains below come from one sample, sequenced in a study of T cells in Graves' hyperthyroidism and ophthalmopathy. Authors of the study amplified TCR beta CDR3 regions from RNA transcripts. A set of HTBI primers served as the primers for a first-round RT-PCR of the TCR CDR3. TCRdb independently ran MiXCR on the multiplex PCR reads; one entry per CDR3 protein. The sample holds over 300,000 distinct CDR3 sequences, about 15% seen once. Sequenced sample: blood. The receptors stem from a woman in her fifties or sixties with Graves' hyperthyroidism.

J is TRBJ2-5 and V is TRBV20-1, with TRBD2 matching 9 bases. Germline values: CDR1 DFQATT, CDR2 SNEGSKA (reference sequence). V lost 5 bases, J lost 4 bases, and 8 bases stayed unmatched. The CDR3 loop spans 14 amino acids. CDR3 sequence: CSARQREARETQYF. CDR3 bases: TGCAGTGCTCGGCAGCGGGAGGCTCGAGAGACCCAGTACTTC.

This clonotype has a handful of counts. The chain combines TRBV6-1 with TRBJ2-7, with a possible D match to TRBD1 (6 bases). The CDR3 covers 13 residues. V shed 10 bases and J shed 4 bases, with 17 bases lying between them. Germline assignment: CDR1 MNHNS and CDR2 SASEGT. The CDR3 sequence: CAISSGTPYEQYF. The CDR3 DNA reads TGTGCCATATCATCCGGGACACCGTACGAGCAGTACTTC.

Only a few counts were recorded for this clonotype. J is TRBJ1-1 and V is TRBV7-3; D may be TRBD1 (5 bases). Per germline, CDR1 SGHTA and CDR2 FQGTGA. V was cut by 5 bases and J by 9 bases, with 16 bases left in between. This CDR3 comprises 13 residues. The CDR3 DNA sequence: TGTGCCAGCAGCCTCACAGATGGGGGGAAAGCTTTCTTT. It translates to CASSLTDGGKAFF.

The CDR3 region has the DNA TGTGCCAGCAGCTTCTTAGCGGGAGGGCCTGGCACAGATACGCAGTATTTT. Protein sequence: CASSFLAGGPGTDTQYF. The genes are TRBV11-2 and TRBJ2-3, with TRBD2 matching over 11 bases. Unmatched junction bases numbered 6, after V lost 3 bases and J lost 1 base. Germline V CDR1 and CDR2: SGHAT, FQNNGV. CDR3 length equals 17 residues.

The chain couples TRBV25-1 to TRBJ1-6, with 7 positions matching TRBD1. CDR1 is MGHDK and CDR2 is SYGVNS in the germline V gene. The CDR3 consists of 15 residues. With 5 bases clipped from V and 6 bases from J, the junction kept 7 bases outside the gene matches. The CDR3 DNA follows: TGTGCCAGCAGTATTCGTCACAGGGGTAATTCACCCCTCCACTTT. It specifies CASSIRHRGNSPLHF.

This clonotype was observed many times. This rearrangement joins TRBV19 to TRBJ2-1; 13 bases map to TRBD2. The CDR3 is made up of 17 amino acids. The V gene's germline CDR1 is LNHDA and CDR2 SQIVND (reference sequence). V trimming: 5 bases; J trimming: 7 bases; junction bases outside the gene matches: 11. The CDR3 is CASSGGLAGVGSNEQFF. The CDR3 DNA sequence: TGTGCCAGTAGTGGTGGACTAGCGGGAGTAGGGAGTAATGAGCAGTTCTTC. Based on the CDR3 plus reference TRBV19 and TRBJ2-1, the full variable domain is DGGITQSPKYLFRKEGQNVTLSCEQNLNHDAMYWYRQDPGQGLRLIYYSQIVNDFQKGDIAEGYSVSREKKESFPLTVTSAQKNPTAFYLCASSGGLAGVGSNEQFFGPGTRLTVL.

This clonotype was found many times. The rearrangement joins TRBV3-1 to TRBJ1-2, with D possibly being TRBD1 (5 bases). Trimming left V 0 bases short and J 6 bases short, with 8 bases between. This CDR3 comprises 13 residues. Germline lookup yields CDR1 LGHDT and CDR2 YNNKEL (reference sequence). The CDR3 is CASSQDAGDGYTF. The CDR3 region has the DNA TGTGCCAGCAGCCAAGACGCGGGGGATGGCTACACCTTC.